These 25 T cell receptor beta chains came from one sample sequenced in a study of identical twins. MiXCR, applied by TCRdb to the 5' RACE reads, yields one record per CDR3 protein. Here the sample spans roughly 290,000 distinct CDR3 sequences, 7.5% to 9.5% being singletons. This same sample was also part of a study on yellow fever vaccine responses in identical twins.

Material for sequencing was CD8+ T cells sorted from blood. Every receptor here comes from a woman in her late teens or twenties in good health.

This clonotype was detected ten times or more. The chain joins TRBV24-1 to TRBJ2-3; TRBD1 matches 7 bases. The germline V gene encodes CDR1 KGHDR and CDR2 SFDVKD. V was pared by 9 bases and J by 1 base, with 6 bases of the junction left unmatched. The CDR3 is 14 residues long. The CDR3 protein is CATLFGQGTDTQYF. Here the CDR3 DNA reads TGTGCCACCCTCTTCGGACAGGGCACAGATACGCAGTATTTT.

V gene TRBV4-1 combines with J gene TRBJ2-1, with unresolved D. This CDR3 contains 17 residues. Looked up from germline, CDR1 is MGHRA and CDR2 is YSYEKL. V dropped 0 bases and J dropped 0 bases, with 12 bases sitting between them. Written as DNA, the CDR3 is TGCGCCAGCAGCCAAGACCCAGACGTGGCCTCCTACAATGAGCAGTTCTTC. Its protein product is CASSQDPDVASYNEQFF.

This clonotype was detected many times. CDR3 in DNA: TGCGCCAGCAGCCAAGATTACGAGAATGAGCAGTTCTTC. Protein: CASSQDYENEQFF. The V and J genes are TRBV4-3 and TRBJ2-1; D is unclear. The length of the CDR3 is 13 residues. Germline-derived CDR1 and CDR2 are LGHNA and YSLEER. Deletions cut 0 bases from V and 7 bases from J, with 7 bases between.

This clonotype has at least ten counts. The rearrangement links TRBV28 to TRBJ2-7; D might be TRBD1 or TRBD2, each matching 5 bases. Trimming took off 3 bases at V and 5 bases at J, with 14 bases between the two ends. This CDR3 has 14 amino acids. The germline gives CDR1 MDHEN, CDR2 SYDVKM. The CDR3 sequence is CASSFTGLIDEQYF. In DNA form, the CDR3 reads TGTGCCAGCAGTTTTACAGGACTCATTGACGAGCAGTACTTC.

This clonotype has just a few counts. The rearrangement uses TRBV4-3 and TRBJ2-7, with a tentative D call TRBD1 (6 bases). The germline V gene encodes CDR1 LGHNA and CDR2 YSLEER. The CDR3 consists of 15 residues. The V end lost 3 bases, the J end lost 0 bases, and 12 bases lay between the germline ends. The CDR3 sequence: CASSHHRDSSYEQYF. CDR3 DNA: TGCGCCAGCAGCCATCACAGGGATAGCTCCTACGAGCAGTACTTC.

A note on this clonotype: A much larger clone sits a single nucleotide away, making a read error possible. The chain joins TRBV6-5 to TRBJ2-6; D not resolved. CDR1 MNHEY and CDR2 SVGAGI come from the germline V gene. The CDR3 is 13 amino acids. The CDR3 DNA follows: TGTGCCAGCAGTAACTCTGGGGCCAACGTCCTGACTTTC. Its translation is CASSNSGANVLTF.

This clonotype was detected many times. The CDR3, as DNA: TGCAGCGTTGAAGATCGCGAGACAGGGCGCGAAAAACTGTTTTTT. As protein: CSVEDRETGREKLFF. The chain employs TRBV29-1 and TRBJ1-4, with 7 bases that match TRBD1. Unmatched junction bases numbered 9, after V lost 0 bases and J lost 8 bases. The CDR3 spans 15 residues. From germline, CDR1 is SQVTM and CDR2 ANQGSEA.

This chain connects TRBV20-1 to TRBJ2-1; 12 bases fit TRBD2. The germline V gene encodes CDR1 DFQATT and CDR2 SNEGSKA (reference sequence). Losses at the gene ends were 7 bases for V and 4 bases for J; bases not matched to a gene: 5. There are 14 residues in the CDR3. CDR3 protein: CSVKTSGGYNEQFF. DNA for the CDR3: TGCAGTGTTAAGACTAGCGGGGGTTACAATGAGCAGTTCTTC.

This clonotype showed up just a few times. The chain carries TRBV7-3 and TRBJ2-5; D gene uncertain. V was pared by 1 base and J by 2 bases, with 8 bases between. Germline V gene data show CDR1 as SGHTA and CDR2 as FQGTGA. CDR3 length equals 14 residues. The CDR3 DNA follows: TGTGCCAGCAGCTTAAGTGCGGTGCAAGAGACCCAGTACTTC. Amino acid sequence: CASSLSAVQETQYF.

The chain links TRBV7-2 to TRBJ2-1; the D gene could be TRBD1 or TRBD2 (5 bases each). V was pared by 1 base and J by 5 bases, with 12 bases between. Germline values: CDR1 SGHTA, CDR2 FQGNSA. The CDR3 covers 15 residues. The CDR3 DNA is TGTGCCAGCAGCTTAGAGTTCCTGGGGGACAATGAGCAGTTCTTC. Translated, it gives CASSLEFLGDNEQFF.

This clonotype appeared a few times. This sequence joins TRBV7-9 and TRBJ2-7; 9 bases are shared with TRBD2. The CDR3 runs to 16 residues. Per germline, CDR1 SEHNR and CDR2 FQNEAQ (reference sequence). The ends lost 5 bases at V and 3 bases at J; junction bases unmatched: 11. CDR3 DNA: TGTGCCAGCAGCCCCCGGTTGGGTAGCGGGGGCTACGAGCAGTACTTC. It codes for CASSPRLGSGGYEQYF.

This clonotype was counted a few times. This sequence joins TRBV6-1 and TRBJ2-3; TRBD2 matches 8 bases. The CDR3 sequence is 13 residues long. Germline V gene sequence: CDR1 MNHNS, CDR2 SASEGT. V shed 10 bases and J 1 base; nucleotides not matched to a gene: 4. The CDR3 reads CATGTRGTDTQYF. For the CDR3, the DNA is TGTGCCACCGGGACTAGAGGCACAGATACGCAGTATTTT.

This chain links TRBV5-1 with TRBJ2-2; possible D gene TRBD1, 6 bases. Looked up from germline, CDR1 is SGHRS and CDR2 is YFSETQ. Trimming took off 3 bases at V and 4 bases at J, with 13 bases between the two ends. CDR3 size: 15 residues. CDR3 in amino acids: CASSSTGTTTGELFF. CDR3 DNA sequence: TGCGCCAGCAGCTCGACCGGGACAACCACCGGGGAGCTGTTTTTT. Full variable domain (outside the CDR3, taken from reference TRBV5-1 and TRBJ2-2): KAGVTQTPRYLIKTRGQQVTLSCSPISGHRSVSWYQQTPGQGLQFLFEYFSETQRNKGNFPGRFSGRQFSNSRSEMNVSTLELGDSALYLCASSSTGTTTGELFFGEGSRLTVL.

This clonotype was counted ten times or more. The V and J genes are TRBV2 and TRBJ1-1; 9 positions agree with TRBD1. The trim removed 8 bases at V and 6 bases at J, leaving 4 bases unmatched. The CDR3 runs 12 residues. Germline V CDR1 and CDR2: SNHLY, FYNNEI. DNA for the CDR3: TGTGCCAGCGGGGGACAGGGAGCTGAAGCTTTCTTT. Amino acids: CASGGQGAEAFF.

The chain employs TRBV9 and TRBJ2-1, with a tentative D call TRBD1 (5 bases). The CDR3 consists of 13 residues. From germline, CDR1 is SGDLS and CDR2 YYNGEE. Trimming cost V 3 bases and J 3 bases, with 7 bases left between them. The CDR3 DNA follows: TGTGCCAGCAGCGGGACACACTACAATGAGCAGTTCTTC. Its protein is CASSGTHYNEQFF.

The CDR3 sequence is CALERGTEAFF. Here the CDR3 DNA reads TGTGCCCTCGAACGTGGCACTGAAGCTTTCTTT. This chain joins TRBV7-2 and TRBJ1-1; D unclear. Per the germline V gene, CDR1 is SGHTA and CDR2 is FQGNSA. Trimming took off 11 bases at V and 4 bases at J, with 11 bases between the two ends. The length of the CDR3 is 11 residues.

Ten or more counts support this clonotype. CDR3 nucleotide sequence: TGTGCCATCAGTGAGCCGGGACAGGTTGATCTCCGCTCCTACGAGCAGTACTTC. Translation: CAISEPGQVDLRSYEQYF. The rearrangement joins TRBV10-3 to TRBJ2-7; TRBD1 aligns across 8 bases. The germline CDR1 and CDR2 sequences are ENHRY and SYGVKD. V was pared by 2 bases and J by 0 bases, with 12 bases of the junction left unmatched. This CDR3 comprises 18 residues.

In its sample, this clonotype was seen a few times. The chain couples TRBV12-3 or TRBV12-4 to TRBJ2-5; TRBD2 matches 9 bases. Unmatched junction bases numbered 13, after V lost 6 bases and J lost 5 bases. CDR3 length equals 16 residues. CDR3 amino acids: CASSNLNSGGPETQYF. The CDR3 bases are TGTGCCAGCAGCAACCTGAACAGCGGGGGGCCTGAGACCCAGTACTTC.

The genes are TRBV4-3 and TRBJ2-3, with 7 nucleotides matching TRBD2. CDR1 is LGHNA and CDR2 is YSLEER in the germline V gene. CDR3 size: 18 residues. V lost 0 bases, J lost 6 bases, and 15 bases stayed unmatched. The DNA of the CDR3 is TGCGCCAGCAGCCAAGATGGGCAGGTAGCGGGCCATGGGGATACGCAGTATTTT. Its protein is CASSQDGQVAGHGDTQYF.

The J gene is TRBJ1-2, the V gene TRBV27; D perhaps matches TRBD1 (5 bases). The V gene's germline CDR1 is MNHEY and CDR2 SMNVEV (reference sequence). The CDR3 runs 13 residues. V lost 0 bases and J lost 7, with 9 bases in between. The CDR3 DNA reads TGTGCCAGCAGTTTATCTCTGGGGACTGGCTACACCTTC. It is translated as CASSLSLGTGYTF.

This clonotype was observed a few times. The chain recombines TRBV2 with TRBJ2-2; TRBD2 matches 9 bases. Trimming removed 10 bases from V and 1 base from J; junction bases left unmatched: 7. Germline V gene data show CDR1 as SNHLY and CDR2 as FYNNEI. The CDR3 contains 15 residues. The DNA of the CDR3 is TGTGCCACTGAAGCGGGAGGAAAGAACACCGGGGAGCTGTTTTTT. The encoded protein is CATEAGGKNTGELFF.

This clonotype was seen many times. This chain connects TRBV7-9 to TRBJ1-3, with no clear D. Trimming shortened V by 7 bases and J by 4 bases, and 17 bases separated the two germline ends. Per germline, CDR1 SEHNR and CDR2 FQNEAQ (reference sequence). The CDR3 contains 15 residues. The CDR3 nucleotides read TGTGCCAGCAACCCTGTTCCGGCGGTAGGAAACACCATATATTTT. Its translation: CASNPVPAVGNTIYF.

This clonotype was detected ten times or more. V is TRBV10-3 and J is TRBJ2-7, with 7 bases lining up with TRBD1. The trim removed 10 bases at V and 0 bases at J, leaving 6 bases unmatched. Germline-derived CDR1 and CDR2 are ENHRY and SYGVKD. The CDR3 covers 13 residues. The CDR3 DNA is TGTGCCACCTTAGACAGGGACTCCTACGAGCAGTACTTC. The encoded protein is CATLDRDSYEQYF.

This clonotype was counted a few times. V and J are TRBV12-3 or TRBV12-4 and TRBJ1-4; a weak D match, TRBD1 (5 bases). The CDR3 sequence is 16 residues long. With 3 bases removed from V and 6 bases from J, the gap between germline ends came to 17 bases. The CDR3, as DNA: TGTGCCAGCAGTTTCATACTCGGGACCAGGGATGAAAAACTGTTTTTT. Translating gives CASSFILGTRDEKLFF.

The V gene is TRBV4-1, the J gene TRBJ2-7; 7 bases align to TRBD2. The CDR3 has 15 residues. Trimming at V came to 1 base and at J to 4 bases, leaving 7 bases not matched to a gene. The germline V gene has CDR1 MGHRA and CDR2 YSYEKL. The CDR3 spells CASSQAPGGGYEQYF. CDR3 in DNA: TGCGCCAGCAGCCAAGCCCCGGGAGGAGGATACGAGCAGTACTTC.